These T cell receptor beta chains were read from a single sample in a study of blood T cell repertoires in COVID-19. Clones were sequenced by immunoSEQ multiplex PCR, and TCRdb holds only the in-frame ones, with some missing. This sample has 100,000 or so clones, with roughly 87% found just once. Sequenced material: peripheral blood. The receptors come from a man aged 25 to 45 in a cohort sampled during active COVID-19. CDR3s include the opening cysteine and the closing phenylalanine or tryptophan. The D gene is left open where the match is weak. Clone size is shown for a subset of rows, as once, few, many or a class of expanded clone.

J gene	clone size	D gene	V gene	CDR3 length	CDR3 DNA	CDR3 protein
TRBJ1-2	.	.	TRBV6-5	14	TGTGCCAGCACTCTCCTAGGGGGATCCTATGGCTACACCTTC	CASTLLGGSYGYTF
TRBJ2-1	once	TRBD2	TRBV5-1	17	TGCGCCAGCAGCAACGGGGATGGACTAGCGGGGGTAGTTGAGCAGTTCTTC	CASSNGDGLAGVVEQFF
TRBJ2-6	.	.	TRBV5-1	15	TGCGCCAGCAGCTTAACAGTCTCTGGGGCCAACGTCCTGACTTTC	CASSLTVSGANVLTF
TRBJ2-2	.	.	TRBV2	16	TGTGCCAGCAGTCTCAGGGGTAGCGAGAACACCGGGGAGCTGTTTTTT	CASSLRGSENTGELFF
TRBJ1-1	.	.	TRBV29-1	13	TGCAGCGTTAACAGGGCCGTAAACACTGAAGCTTTCTTT	CSVNRAVNTEAFF
TRBJ2-6	.	TRBD1	TRBV5-4	18	TGTGCCAGCAGCTTGGTGGGGACAGTCCGTTCTGGGGCCAACGTCCTGACTTTC	CASSLVGTVRSGANVLTF
TRBJ1-2	.	.	TRBV29-1	14	TGCAGCGTTGAGGTCCCCCTAATTAACTATGGCTACACCTTC	CSVEVPLINYGYTF
TRBJ1-2	.	TRBD1	TRBV19	14	TGTGCCAGTAGTCCGTTGACAGGGTTGGATGGCTACACCTTC	CASSPLTGLDGYTF
TRBJ1-3	.	.	TRBV4-2	17	TGTGCCAGCAGCCAGATATTGGACTTGTACTCTGGAAACACCATATATTTT	CASSQILDLYSGNTIYF
TRBJ1-3	.	.	TRBV9	15	TGTGCCAGCAGCGCCTCGGGACTCTCTGGAAACACCATATATTTT	CASSASGLSGNTIYF
TRBJ2-1	.	.	TRBV6-1	15	TGTGCCAGCAGTGATGGGGCATTTTCCTACAATGAGCAGTTCTTC	CASSDGAFSYNEQFF
TRBJ1-2	.	TRBD1	TRBV3-1/TRBV3-2	14	TGTGCCAGCAGTCATCGACAGGGGGAAGGAGGCTACACCTTC	CASSHRQGEGGYTF
TRBJ2-3	.	.	TRBV5-4	13	TGTGCCAGCAGCCTTGCGGGGTTACATACGCAGTATTTT	CASSLAGLHTQYF
TRBJ2-7	once	.	TRBV4-3	16	TGCGCCAGCAGCCAAGATTCCCCCGACAGGTACCGGGAGCAGTACTTC	CASSQDSPDRYREQYF
TRBJ2-7	.	TRBD1	TRBV19	17	TGTGCCAGTAGTATAGATCGTCCCGGGGACAGATCCTACGAGCAGTACTTC	CASSIDRPGDRSYEQYF
TRBJ2-7	.	.	TRBV7-7	12	TGTGCCAGCAGCGACTCACATGGGGAGCAGTACTTC	CASSDSHGEQYF
TRBJ1-5	.	.	TRBV7-9	17	TGTGCCAGCAGCCCCTCAGATGGGCGGGGTATGGGTCAGCCCCAGCATTTT	CASSPSDGRGMGQPQHF
TRBJ1-6	.	.	TRBV5-4	13	TGTGCCAGCAGCGTCGACAGTAATTCACCCCTCCACTTT	CASSVDSNSPLHF
TRBJ2-5	.	.	TRBV7-2	19	TGTGCCAGCAGCCTTAAATACACCCCGAGACAGACCTACCAAGAGACCCAGTACTTC	CASSLKYTPRQTYQETQYF
TRBJ2-7	.	TRBD1	TRBV7-6	16	TGTGCCAGCAGCCCCCACACCGGGACAGGGGCCTACGGGCAGTACTTC	CASSPHTGTGAYGQYF
TRBJ2-5	.	.	TRBV5-6	16	TGTGCCAGCAGCTTGGTCTCTTCAGAGGACCAAGAGACCCAGTACTTC	CASSLVSSEDQETQYF
TRBJ2-2	once	.	TRBV7-3	16	TGTGCCAGCAGCTTAACGGGGGGAGCGAACACCGGGGAGCTGTTTTTT	CASSLTGGANTGELFF
TRBJ2-3	.	.	TRBV5-1	20	TGCGCCAGCAGCTTGGAAGGAGGGGATTACGTGGGGGGGCCGAGAGATACGCAGTATTTT	CASSLEGGDYVGGPRDTQYF
TRBJ2-1	.	TRBD2	TRBV18	16	TGTGCCAGCTCACCACTAATGGCGGGGGGGGGCAATGAGCAGTTCTTC	CASSPLMAGGGNEQFF
TRBJ2-7	few	TRBD1	TRBV7-3	14	TGTGCCAGCAGCCCCGAAGGGGGCTGGGGGGAGCAGTACTTC	CASSPEGGWGEQYF
TRBJ2-7	.	.	TRBV5-1	14	TGCGCCAGCAGCTTGGGCCAGGCTTCCTACGAGCAGTACTTC	CASSLGQASYEQYF
TRBJ2-1	.	.	TRBV19	16	TGTGCCAGTAGTATGGGGACACCAAGCTTTGGGAATGAGCAGTTCTTC	CASSMGTPSFGNEQFF
TRBJ2-7	.	.	TRBV6-7	13	TGTGCCAGCCAGGGACACCCGATCTACGAGCAGTACTTC	CASQGHPIYEQYF
TRBJ1-1	.	TRBD1	TRBV29-1	13	TGCAGCGCCCCGGGACAGTTGAACACTGAAGCTTTCTTT	CSAPGQLNTEAFF
TRBJ2-2	.	.	TRBV6-5	16	TGTGCCAGCAGTTACTCGGCCGGGACACATGCCGGGGAGCTGTTTTTT	CASSYSAGTHAGELFF
TRBJ2-7	once	.	TRBV5-4	15	TGTGCCAGCAGCTTGGGGGGGGACAGCTCCTACGAGCAGTACTTC	CASSLGGDSSYEQYF
TRBJ2-5	.	TRBD1	TRBV5-6	14	TGTGCCAGCAGCTTGGAACAGGGGCAAGAGACCCAGTACTTC	CASSLEQGQETQYF
TRBJ2-3	.	TRBD2	TRBV19	15	TGTGCCAGTAGTATGCTAGCGGGGGGCCCGGATACGCAGTATTTT	CASSMLAGGPDTQYF
TRBJ1-1	.	.	TRBV3-1/TRBV3-2	13	TGTGCCAGCAGCTCCACTCCGGGACAAGAAGCTTTCTTT	CASSSTPGQEAFF
TRBJ2-3	.	TRBD2	TRBV7-2	14	TGTGCCAGCAGCTACGGGGGGGGCACAGATACGCAGTATTTT	CASSYGGGTDTQYF
TRBJ1-1	.	.	TRBV6-5	13	TGTGCCAGCAGCCGTGACGGGTTGGCTGAAGCTTTCTTT	CASSRDGLAEAFF
TRBJ2-1	.	.	TRBV6-1	14	TGTGCCAGCAGTGAATCGGGACTTGTCAATGAGCAGTTCTTC	CASSESGLVNEQFF
TRBJ1-1	.	.	TRBV9	14	TGTGCCAGCAGCGAGCGGGGGTTGAACACTGAAGCTTTCTTT	CASSERGLNTEAFF
TRBJ1-1	.	TRBD1	TRBV6-6	18	TGTGCCAGCAGTCCCAGCTCGGGACAGGGGGGGGTGAACACTGAAGCTTTCTTT	CASSPSSGQGGVNTEAFF
TRBJ2-5	.	.	TRBV5-6	16	TGTGCCAGCAGCGGATCTTCACTAAGGGGACAAGAGACCCAGTACTTC	CASSGSSLRGQETQYF
TRBJ2-2	.	.	TRBV5-4	16	TGTGCCAGCAGCCAGGTGGGGGGGGGCCGCACCGGGGAGCTGTTTTTT	CASSQVGGGRTGELFF
TRBJ1-3	.	.	TRBV5-6	15	TGTGCCAGCAGCTTGGGCGCTACTACTGGAAACACCATATATTTT	CASSLGATTGNTIYF
TRBJ2-3	.	TRBD1	TRBV6-5	14	TGTGCCAGCAGATACAGGGGGCGAGGAGATACGCAGTATTTT	CASRYRGRGDTQYF
TRBJ1-2	.	.	TRBV6-5	16	TGTGCCAGCAGTTACTCCCACGATCGGGGAGGCTATGGCTACACCTTC	CASSYSHDRGGYGYTF
TRBJ1-1	.	TRBD1	TRBV6-6	16	TGTGCCAGCAGTTACTCGACGGGACAGGGGGCTCCTGAAGCTTTCTTT	CASSYSTGQGAPEAFF